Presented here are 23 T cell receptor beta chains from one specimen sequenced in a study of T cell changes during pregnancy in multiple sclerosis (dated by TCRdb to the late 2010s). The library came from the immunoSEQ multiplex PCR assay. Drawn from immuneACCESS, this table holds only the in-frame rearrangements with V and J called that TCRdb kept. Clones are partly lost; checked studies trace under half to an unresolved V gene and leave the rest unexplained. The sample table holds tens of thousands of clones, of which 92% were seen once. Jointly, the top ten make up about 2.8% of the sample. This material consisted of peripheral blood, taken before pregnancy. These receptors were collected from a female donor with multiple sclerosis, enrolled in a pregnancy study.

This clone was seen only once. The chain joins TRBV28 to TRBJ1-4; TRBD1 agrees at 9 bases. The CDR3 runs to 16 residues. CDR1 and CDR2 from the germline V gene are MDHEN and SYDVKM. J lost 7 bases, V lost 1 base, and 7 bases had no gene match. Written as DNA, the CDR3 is TGTGCCAGCAGTTTATTCCCTACAGGGGGCAGTGAAAAACTGTTTTTT. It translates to CASSLFPTGGSEKLFF.

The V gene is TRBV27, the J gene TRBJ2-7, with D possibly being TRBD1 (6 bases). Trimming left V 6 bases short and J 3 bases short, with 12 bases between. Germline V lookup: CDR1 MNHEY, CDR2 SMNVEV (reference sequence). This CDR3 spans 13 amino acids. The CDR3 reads CASRGAGNYEQYF. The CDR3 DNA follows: TGTGCCAGCAGGGGGGCAGGGAACTACGAGCAGTACTTC.

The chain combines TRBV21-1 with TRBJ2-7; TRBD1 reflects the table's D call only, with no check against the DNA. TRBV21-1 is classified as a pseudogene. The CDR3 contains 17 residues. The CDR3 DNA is TGTGCCAGCAGCAAACGGTCCAGGACAGCCAGCTCCTACGAGCAGTACTTC. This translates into CASSKRSRTASSYEQYF.

The CDR3 sequence is CASSFDRFANTGELFF. The DNA of the CDR3 is TGTGCCAGCAGCTTTGACAGGTTTGCTAACACCGGGGAGCTGTTTTTT. The gene calls are TRBV5-6 and TRBJ2-2, with D perhaps matching TRBD1 (6 bases). Germline values: CDR1 SGHDT, CDR2 YYEEEE. The CDR3 contains 16 residues. The V end lost 2 bases, the J end lost 2 bases, and 13 bases lay between the germline ends.

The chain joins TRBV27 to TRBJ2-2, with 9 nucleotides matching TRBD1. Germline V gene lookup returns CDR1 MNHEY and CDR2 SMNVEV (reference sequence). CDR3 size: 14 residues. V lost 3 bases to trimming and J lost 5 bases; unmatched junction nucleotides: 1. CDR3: CASSFGTGTGELFF. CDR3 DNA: TGTGCCAGCAGTTTCGGGACAGGGACCGGGGAGCTGTTTTTT.

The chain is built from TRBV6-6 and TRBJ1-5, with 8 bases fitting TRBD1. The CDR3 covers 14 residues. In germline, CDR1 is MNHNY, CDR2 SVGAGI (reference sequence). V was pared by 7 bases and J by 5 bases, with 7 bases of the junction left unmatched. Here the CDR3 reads CASNLDRGDQPQHF. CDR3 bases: TGTGCCAGCAACCTAGACAGGGGCGATCAGCCCCAGCATTTT.

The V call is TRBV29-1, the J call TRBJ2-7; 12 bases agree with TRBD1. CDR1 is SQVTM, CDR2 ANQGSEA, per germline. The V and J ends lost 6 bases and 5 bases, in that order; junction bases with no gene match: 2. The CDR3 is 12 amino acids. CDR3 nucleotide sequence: TGCAGCGTGGGGGACAGGGGGCACGAGCAGTACTTC. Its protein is CSVGDRGHEQYF.

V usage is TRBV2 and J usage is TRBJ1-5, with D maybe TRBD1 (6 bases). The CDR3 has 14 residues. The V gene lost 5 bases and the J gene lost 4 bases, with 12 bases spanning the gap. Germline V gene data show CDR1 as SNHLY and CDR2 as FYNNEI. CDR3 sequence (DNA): TGTGCCAGCAGTACGGACAGCAAAAATCAGCCCCAGCATTTT. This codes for CASSTDSKNQPQHF.

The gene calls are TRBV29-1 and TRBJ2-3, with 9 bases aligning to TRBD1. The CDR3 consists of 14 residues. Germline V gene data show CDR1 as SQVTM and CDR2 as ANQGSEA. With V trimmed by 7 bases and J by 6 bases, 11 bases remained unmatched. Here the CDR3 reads CSAPTGTGYDTQYF. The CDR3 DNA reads TGCAGCGCTCCTACCGGGACAGGGTATGATACGCAGTATTTT.

CDR3 sequence (DNA): TGTGCCAGCAGTGCACGGACAGGCGATGGCTACACCTTC. Its translation: CASSARTGDGYTF. V usage is TRBV27 and J usage is TRBJ1-2; 7 nucleotides align to TRBD1. CDR3 length: 13 amino acids. V lost 5 bases and J lost 6; bases outside the gene matches: 6. Per germline, CDR1 MNHEY and CDR2 SMNVEV (reference sequence).

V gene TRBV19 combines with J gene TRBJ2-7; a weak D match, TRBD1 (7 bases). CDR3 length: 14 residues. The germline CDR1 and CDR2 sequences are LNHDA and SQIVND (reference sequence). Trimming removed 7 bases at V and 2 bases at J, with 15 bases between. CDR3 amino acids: CASTSGGLPYEQYF. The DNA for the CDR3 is TGTGCCAGTACCTCAGGGGGACTCCCCTACGAGCAGTACTTC.

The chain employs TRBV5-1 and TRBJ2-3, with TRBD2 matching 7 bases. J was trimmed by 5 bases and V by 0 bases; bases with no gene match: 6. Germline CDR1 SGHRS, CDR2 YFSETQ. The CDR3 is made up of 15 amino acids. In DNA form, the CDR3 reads TGCGCCAGCAGCTTGGGGACTAGAACTATAGATACGCAGTATTTT. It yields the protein CASSLGTRTIDTQYF.

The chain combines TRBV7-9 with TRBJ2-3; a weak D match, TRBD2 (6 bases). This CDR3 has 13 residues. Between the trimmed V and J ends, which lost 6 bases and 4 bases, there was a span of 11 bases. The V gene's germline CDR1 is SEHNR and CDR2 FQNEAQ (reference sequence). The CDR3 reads CASREGTADTQYF. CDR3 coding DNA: TGTGCCAGCAGGGAGGGGACCGCAGATACGCAGTATTTT.

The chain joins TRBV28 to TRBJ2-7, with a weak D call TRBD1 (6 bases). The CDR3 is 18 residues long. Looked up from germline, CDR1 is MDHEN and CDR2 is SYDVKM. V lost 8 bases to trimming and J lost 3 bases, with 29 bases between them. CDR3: CASRPLPPTGYEGYEQYF. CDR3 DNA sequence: TGTGCCAGCCGACCCCTTCCCCCTACAGGGTATGAGGGCTACGAGCAGTACTTC.

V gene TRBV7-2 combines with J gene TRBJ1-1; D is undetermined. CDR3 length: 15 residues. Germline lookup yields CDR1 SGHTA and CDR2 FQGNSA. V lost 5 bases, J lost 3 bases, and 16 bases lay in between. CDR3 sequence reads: CASSKDNFGDTEAFF. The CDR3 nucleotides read TGTGCCAGCAGCAAAGACAATTTCGGTGACACTGAAGCTTTCTTT.

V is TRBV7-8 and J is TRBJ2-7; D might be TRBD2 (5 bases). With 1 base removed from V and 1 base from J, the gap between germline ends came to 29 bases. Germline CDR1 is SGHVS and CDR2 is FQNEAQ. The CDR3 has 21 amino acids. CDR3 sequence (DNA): TGTGCCAGCAGCTTAGAGTGGCTGCGGCTGGGTGGGAGTCTCGCTTCCTACGAGCAGTACTTC. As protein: CASSLEWLRLGGSLASYEQYF.

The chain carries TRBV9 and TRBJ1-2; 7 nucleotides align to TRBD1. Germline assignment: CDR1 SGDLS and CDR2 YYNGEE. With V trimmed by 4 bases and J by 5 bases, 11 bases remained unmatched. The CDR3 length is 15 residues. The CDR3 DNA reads TGTGCCAGCAGCCCCGGACAGGAACCGACGTATGGCTACACCTTC. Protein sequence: CASSPGQEPTYGYTF.

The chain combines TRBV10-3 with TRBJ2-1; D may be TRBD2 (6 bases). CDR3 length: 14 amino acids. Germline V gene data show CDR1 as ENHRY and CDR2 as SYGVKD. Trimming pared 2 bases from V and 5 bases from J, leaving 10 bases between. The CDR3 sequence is CAISEAGFNNEQFF. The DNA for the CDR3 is TGTGCCATCAGTGAGGCGGGGTTCAACAATGAGCAGTTCTTC.

The CDR3 reads CASSHGQGEKLFF. CDR3 nucleotides: TGTGCCAGCAGCCATGGACAGGGCGAAAAACTGTTTTTT. The rearrangement links TRBV11-2 to TRBJ1-4; 8 bases map to TRBD1. V dropped 5 bases and J dropped 8; count of bases not matched to a gene: 4. CDR3 length: 13 residues. Looked up from germline, CDR1 is SGHAT and CDR2 is FQNNGV.

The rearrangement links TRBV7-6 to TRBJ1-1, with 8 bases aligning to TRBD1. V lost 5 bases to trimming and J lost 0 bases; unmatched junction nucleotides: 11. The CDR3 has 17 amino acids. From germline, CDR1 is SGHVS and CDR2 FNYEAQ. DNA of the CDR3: TGTGCCAGCAGCCACCGTGACAGGGGCTTCATGAACACTGAAGCTTTCTTT. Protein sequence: CASSHRDRGFMNTEAFF.

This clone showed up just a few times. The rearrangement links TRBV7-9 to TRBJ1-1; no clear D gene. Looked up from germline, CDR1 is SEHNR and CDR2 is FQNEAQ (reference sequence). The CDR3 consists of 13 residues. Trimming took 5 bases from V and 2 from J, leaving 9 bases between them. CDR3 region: CASSMSENTEAFF. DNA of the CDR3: TGTGCCAGCAGCATGTCAGAAAACACTGAAGCTTTCTTT.

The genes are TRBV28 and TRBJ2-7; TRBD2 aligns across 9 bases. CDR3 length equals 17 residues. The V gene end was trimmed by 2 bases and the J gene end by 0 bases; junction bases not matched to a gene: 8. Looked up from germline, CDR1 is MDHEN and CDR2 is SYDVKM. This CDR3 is CASSLGLGGRASYEQYF. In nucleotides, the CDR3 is TGTGCCAGCAGTTTAGGGCTTGGCGGGAGGGCCTCCTACGAGCAGTACTTC.

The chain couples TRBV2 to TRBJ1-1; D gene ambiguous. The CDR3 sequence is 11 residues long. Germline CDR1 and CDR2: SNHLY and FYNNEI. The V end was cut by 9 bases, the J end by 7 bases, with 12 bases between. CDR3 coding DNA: TGTGCCAGTCCAAGAGGCCTTGAAGCTTTCTTT. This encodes CASPRGLEAFF.